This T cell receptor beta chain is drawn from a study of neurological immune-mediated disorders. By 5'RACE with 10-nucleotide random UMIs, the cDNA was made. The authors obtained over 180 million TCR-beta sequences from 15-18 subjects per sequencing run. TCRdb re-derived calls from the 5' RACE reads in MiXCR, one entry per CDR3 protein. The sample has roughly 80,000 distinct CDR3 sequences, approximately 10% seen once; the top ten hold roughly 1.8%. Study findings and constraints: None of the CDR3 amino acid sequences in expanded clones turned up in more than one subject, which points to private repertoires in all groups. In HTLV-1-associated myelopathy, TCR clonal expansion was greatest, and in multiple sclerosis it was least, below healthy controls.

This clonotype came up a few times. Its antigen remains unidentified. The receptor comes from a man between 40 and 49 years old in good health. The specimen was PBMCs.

This CDR3 is CASSWGLGSDEQYF. For the CDR3, the DNA is TGTGCCAGCTCCTGGGGGTTGGGTTCTGACGAGCAGTACTTC. The chain links TRBV18 to TRBJ2-7; D assignment may be TRBD1 or TRBD2 (5 bases each). CDR3 length equals 14 residues. The V and J ends lost 6 bases and 5 bases respectively, with 17 bases between them. Germline values: CDR1 KGHSH, CDR2 LQKENI.